The subject of this entry is one T cell receptor (beta chain). PCR employed 60 Vbeta and 13 Jbeta primers. Sequenced by immunoSEQ multiplex PCR; TCRdb stores in-frame clones only, minus some. This repertoire shows about 190,000 clones, over 60% found once; its top ten account for 4.5% to 5.5%. The sample comes from a study of cytomegalovirus exposure and HLA in healthy donors. The CDR3 runs 15 residues. Germline values: CDR1 GTSNPN, CDR2 SVGIG (reference sequence). With 3 bases removed from V and 0 bases from J, the gap between germline ends came to 9 bases. The sequence derives from a man aged 30-40 years in good health and CMV-seropositive. The specimen sequenced was PBMCs. V is TRBV30 and J is TRBJ1-6; D not resolved. The CDR3 nucleotides are TGTGCCTGGAGCAGGATGAGCTCCTATAATTCACCCCTCCACTTT. Its translation: CAWSRMSSYNSPLHF.